The clone carrying this TCR beta chain was detected a few times. Seattle's cohort entered during active infection and was followed longitudinally. The sample originates from a study of blood T cell repertoires in COVID-19. TCRdb's table, derived via immunoSEQ multiplex PCR, lists solely in-frame clones and lacks some. The table records approximately 330,000 clones, roughly 89% of them present only once. Sequenced input: peripheral blood. This receptor was identified in a young man with COVID-19, enrolled during active disease.

The chain's CDR3 is CASSLVEGYTF. CDR3 bases: TGTGCCAGCAGCTTAGTTGAGGGCTACACCTTC. The chain links TRBV7-9 to TRBJ1-2; D unclear. The CDR3 spans 11 residues. From germline, CDR1 is SEHNR and CDR2 FQNEAQ (reference sequence). The V end was cut by 1 base, the J end by 8 bases, with 5 bases between.